This is a list of T cell receptor beta chains from one sample in a study of blood T cell repertoires in COVID-19. TCRdb's copy holds only in-frame clones and misses some; the assay was immunoSEQ multiplex PCR. The table has tens of thousands of clones, around nine tenths seen once; the top ten hold around 5%. The sequenced sample consisted of peripheral blood. The origin of the receptors is a man between 45 and 60 years old with active or convalescent COVID-19. CDR3s include the opening cysteine and the closing phenylalanine or tryptophan. A D gene is named only where the DNA matches it firmly. Clone sizes are given selectively: once, few, many, or a class where the clone is expanded.

V gene: TRBV3-1/TRBV3-2
D gene: TRBD2
CDR3 length: 16
J gene: TRBJ2-3
clone size: .
CDR3 protein: CASSQTSGGSTDTQYF
CDR3 DNA: TGTGCCAGCAGCCAGACTAGCGGGGGAAGCACAGATACGCAGTATTTT

V gene: TRBV4-3
D gene: .
CDR3 length: 19
J gene: TRBJ1-1
clone size: .
CDR3 protein: CASSQDRMTGGADWTEAFF
CDR3 DNA: TGCGCCAGCAGCCAAGATCGGATGACGGGGGGCGCGGACTGGACTGAAGCTTTCTTT

V gene: TRBV30
D gene: TRBD1
CDR3 length: 12
J gene: TRBJ2-7
clone size: .
CDR3 protein: CAWSGTGKEQYF
CDR3 DNA: TGTGCCTGGAGTGGGACAGGGAAGGAGCAGTACTTC

V gene: TRBV28
D gene: .
CDR3 length: 17
J gene: TRBJ1-1
clone size: .
CDR3 protein: CASSPRVYNQMNTEAFF
CDR3 DNA: TGTGCCAGCAGTCCCCGGGTCTACAATCAAATGAACACTGAAGCTTTCTTT

V gene: TRBV10-1
D gene: TRBD1
CDR3 length: 14
J gene: TRBJ1-1
clone size: .
CDR3 protein: CASSERDRAARDFF
CDR3 DNA: TGCGCCAGCAGTGAACGGGACAGGGCCGCTCGGGATTTCTTT

V gene: TRBV5-1
D gene: .
CDR3 length: 13
J gene: TRBJ1-2
clone size: .
CDR3 protein: CASSLDSNYGYTF
CDR3 DNA: TGCGCCAGCAGCTTGGACAGTAACTATGGCTACACCTTC

V gene: TRBV19
D gene: TRBD1
CDR3 length: 14
J gene: TRBJ2-2
clone size: .
CDR3 protein: CASSFQGATGELFF
CDR3 DNA: TGTGCCAGTAGTTTTCAGGGGGCCACCGGGGAGCTGTTTTTT

V gene: TRBV28
D gene: .
CDR3 length: 15
J gene: TRBJ2-1
clone size: .
CDR3 protein: CASSLDSLSYNEQFF
CDR3 DNA: TGTGCCAGCAGTTTAGACAGTCTCTCCTACAATGAGCAGTTCTTC

V gene: TRBV12-3/TRBV12-4
D gene: TRBD1
CDR3 length: 12
J gene: TRBJ1-2
clone size: few
CDR3 protein: CASNADRADYTF
CDR3 DNA: TGTGCCAGCAACGCGGACAGGGCGGACTACACCTTC

V gene: TRBV6-5
D gene: .
CDR3 length: 14
J gene: TRBJ2-5
clone size: .
CDR3 protein: CASSYDSNQETQYF
CDR3 DNA: TGTGCCAGCAGTTACGACTCAAACCAAGAGACCCAGTACTTC

V gene: TRBV6-6
D gene: TRBD2
CDR3 length: 13
J gene: TRBJ2-1
clone size: .
CDR3 protein: CASTSGLGDEQFF
CDR3 DNA: TGTGCCAGCACTAGCGGGCTAGGGGATGAGCAGTTCTTC

V gene: TRBV7-7
D gene: .
CDR3 length: 16
J gene: TRBJ2-2
clone size: .
CDR3 protein: CASSPRPDSNTGELFF
CDR3 DNA: TGTGCCAGCAGCCCTCGCCCGGACAGTAACACCGGGGAGCTGTTTTTT

V gene: TRBV4-2
D gene: .
CDR3 length: 14
J gene: TRBJ2-1
clone size: .
CDR3 protein: CASSQDRVYNEQFF
CDR3 DNA: TGTGCCAGCAGCCAAGACAGGGTCTACAATGAGCAGTTCTTC

V gene: TRBV28
D gene: .
CDR3 length: 16
J gene: TRBJ2-5
clone size: few
CDR3 protein: CASSLEGGGLAETQYF
CDR3 DNA: TGTGCCAGCAGTTTAGAGGGGGGGGGCTTGGCGGAGACCCAGTACTTC

V gene: TRBV18
D gene: .
CDR3 length: 13
J gene: TRBJ2-5
clone size: once
CDR3 protein: CASSPRTQETQYF
CDR3 DNA: TGTGCCAGCTCACCAAGGACACAAGAGACCCAGTACTTC

V gene: TRBV28
D gene: .
CDR3 length: 15
J gene: TRBJ1-6
clone size: .
CDR3 protein: CASRTRGTSNSPLHF
CDR3 DNA: TGTGCCAGCAGGACCCGGGGGACGTCTAATTCACCCCTCCACTTT

V gene: TRBV7-2
D gene: .
CDR3 length: 16
J gene: TRBJ2-1
clone size: few
CDR3 protein: CASSHARAVRGNEQFF
CDR3 DNA: TGTGCCAGCAGCCACGCCAGGGCTGTCCGGGGGAATGAGCAGTTCTTC

V gene: TRBV3-1/TRBV3-2
D gene: TRBD1
CDR3 length: 16
J gene: TRBJ2-3
clone size: .
CDR3 protein: CASSQGTGGTTDTQYF
CDR3 DNA: TGTGCCAGCAGCCAAGGAACAGGGGGCACGACAGATACGCAGTATTTT

V gene: TRBV27
D gene: TRBD2
CDR3 length: 18
J gene: TRBJ2-5
clone size: .
CDR3 protein: CASSSLRTSGGRVETQYF
CDR3 DNA: TGTGCCAGCAGTTCTCTGCGGACTAGCGGGGGCCGGGTAGAGACCCAGTACTTC

V gene: TRBV20-1
D gene: .
CDR3 length: 11
J gene: TRBJ2-5
clone size: .
CDR3 protein: CSASDKETQYF
CDR3 DNA: TGCAGTGCTAGTGATAAAGAGACCCAGTACTTC

V gene: TRBV7-2
D gene: .
CDR3 length: 15
J gene: TRBJ2-2
clone size: once
CDR3 protein: CASSLAQGRAGELFF
CDR3 DNA: TGTGCCAGCAGCTTGGCACAGGGTAGGGCCGGGGAGCTGTTTTTT

V gene: TRBV15
D gene: .
CDR3 length: 17
J gene: TRBJ1-5
clone size: .
CDR3 protein: CATSRVGVEDSGQPQHF
CDR3 DNA: TGTGCCACCAGCAGAGTCGGGGTAGAGGATTCGGGTCAGCCCCAGCATTTT

V gene: TRBV5-1
D gene: TRBD1
CDR3 length: 14
J gene: TRBJ2-5
clone size: once
CDR3 protein: CASSPGQEGETQYF
CDR3 DNA: TGCGCCAGCAGCCCTGGACAGGAAGGGGAGACCCAGTACTTC